A selection of T cell receptor beta chains follows, all from one sample in a study of T cells expressing NK-cell markers. One entry per CDR3 protein, without DNA, is what TCRdb gives after re-calling the 5' RACE reads. This sample contains about 450,000 distinct CDR3 sequences. The source material was blood T cells: a sorted CD56 or NKG2C T cell subset, CD4+ or CD8+ T cells, or bulk PBMC T cells (not recorded which). The receptor set was obtained from a woman aged 18-69 years in good health. The CDR3 runs from the conserved cysteine through the conserved F or W. Each record gives: V gene, J gene, CDR3 protein.

V: TRBV29-1
J: TRBJ2-1
CDR3: CSVDGGWGNEQFF

V: TRBV7-2
J: TRBJ2-7
CDR3: CASSSREGAYEQYF

V: TRBV5-6
J: TRBJ2-1
CDR3: CASSIGRIYNEQFF

V: TRBV6-6
J: TRBJ1-2
CDR3: CASYGEYGYTF

V: TRBV12-3/TRBV12-4
J: TRBJ1-6
CDR3: CASTGSGSYNSPLHF

V: TRBV7-2
J: TRBJ1-1
CDR3: CASSLWAQGTEAFF

V: TRBV7-2
J: TRBJ2-3
CDR3: CASSFSGYTDTQYF

V: TRBV6-1
J: TRBJ2-5
CDR3: CASSEDGLVRGTQYF

V: TRBV7-9
J: TRBJ2-1
CDR3: CASSPPVGGLVDEQFF

V: TRBV12-3/TRBV12-4
J: TRBJ2-5
CDR3: CASSAPGAPPQTQYF

V: TRBV20-1
J: TRBJ1-1
CDR3: CSARDLFETEAFF

V: TRBV4-3
J: TRBJ2-1
CDR3: CASSQDWVSSYNEQFF

V: TRBV7-2
J: TRBJ2-2
CDR3: CASSLGGARNTGELFF

V: TRBV11-2
J: TRBJ2-7
CDR3: CASSAGGGGSYEQYF

V: TRBV5-1
J: TRBJ2-5
CDR3: CASSGQGRGGQETQYF

V: TRBV7-2
J: TRBJ1-2
CDR3: CASRPPAANYGYTF

V: TRBV6-5
J: TRBJ2-7
CDR3: CASSYSMRLADTTKKQYF

V: TRBV20-1
J: TRBJ2-7
CDR3: CSASLKYEQYF

V: TRBV12-5
J: TRBJ1-1
CDR3: CASGPQTLDTEAFF

V: TRBV3-1
J: TRBJ2-1
CDR3: CATRGTRLSEQFF

V: TRBV10-3
J: TRBJ1-1
CDR3: CAISEQKTRTEAFF

V: TRBV7-9
J: TRBJ2-5
CDR3: CASSSQLAGSQETQYF

V: TRBV20-1
J: TRBJ2-5
CDR3: CSAGDRGFQETQYF

V: TRBV2
J: TRBJ1-4
CDR3: CASSSQFGMNRLFF

V: TRBV5-1
J: TRBJ2-5
CDR3: CASSIGQGWGETQYF

V: TRBV4-2
J: TRBJ2-5
CDR3: CASSQERGGLETQYF

V: TRBV20-1
J: TRBJ2-3
CDR3: CSALTGLAVPDTQYF

V: TRBV7-9
J: TRBJ2-7
CDR3: CASSLIRIGYEQYF

V: TRBV19
J: TRBJ1-4
CDR3: CASSIGTPVEKLFF

V: TRBV12-3/TRBV12-4
J: TRBJ1-1
CDR3: CASRYTNTEAFF

V: TRBV11-1
J: TRBJ1-6
CDR3: CASSGRGEFSDYNSPLHF

V: TRBV12-3/TRBV12-4
J: TRBJ2-1
CDR3: CASTDAYSSYNEQFF

V: TRBV29-1
J: TRBJ2-1
CDR3: CSALLREAAYNEQFF

V: TRBV5-5
J: TRBJ1-5
CDR3: CASSLVLSQPQHF

V: TRBV7-3
J: TRBJ1-2
CDR3: CASNEPGQGGGYTF

V: TRBV7-2
J: TRBJ2-6
CDR3: CASSSVTSGANVLTF

V: TRBV7-2
J: TRBJ2-6
CDR3: CASSLVGGSSGANVLTF

V: TRBV20-1
J: TRBJ2-1
CDR3: CSADGVYNEQFF

V: TRBV11-2
J: TRBJ2-4
CDR3: CASSTSGQGRNIQYF

V: TRBV7-9
J: TRBJ2-5
CDR3: CASRQGSRETQYF

V: TRBV5-1
J: TRBJ1-2
CDR3: CASSFRSVGNYGYTF

V: TRBV6-2/TRBV6-3
J: TRBJ2-7
CDR3: CASSVVGSYEQYF

V: TRBV20-1
J: TRBJ2-5
CDR3: CSARLRYEASETQYF

V: TRBV20-1
J: TRBJ2-3
CDR3: CSARLTDTQYF

V: TRBV20-1
J: TRBJ1-3
CDR3: CSAIRNSGNTIYF

V: TRBV6-1
J: TRBJ1-2
CDR3: CASTLSTGKSGYTF

V: TRBV12-3/TRBV12-4
J: TRBJ1-1
CDR3: CASSALGGNTEAFF